This T cell receptor (beta chain) was recorded in a study of cytomegalovirus exposure and HLA in healthy donors. This clone has a handful of counts. What it recognizes is unknown. General study points: The likely origin of a cluster of highly shared sequence variants was a sequencing artifact. Per a later analysis, about 17,000 TCR beta sequences showed association with HLA alleles at 0.05 false discovery rate. Presence/absence analyses took donor sequencing depth as roughly uniform.

CDR3 length equals 16 residues. Per germline, CDR1 SEHNR and CDR2 FQNEAQ (reference sequence). Deletions cut 4 bases from V and 1 base from J, with 14 bases between. The PCR contained 60 Vbeta and 13 Jbeta primers. The repertoire was sequenced with immunoSEQ multiplex PCR; TCRdb's copy has only in-frame clones and lacks some. The repertoire has 55,000 to 65,000 clones, 65% to 80% of them found once; the top ten carry nearly 3%. The chain carries TRBV7-9 and TRBJ1-3; D not resolved. The sequencing sample was made of PBMCs. This clonotype was sampled from a woman aged 25 to 45 in good health and CMV-seronegative. The CDR3 DNA follows: TGTGCCAGCAGCTCCAACACGGGAGTATCTGGAAACACCATATATTTT. Amino acids: CASSSNTGVSGNTIYF.